The rows below give T cell receptor beta chains drawn from one sample of a study of beta chain features in type 1 diabetes. TCRdb's copy holds only in-frame clones and misses some; the assay was immunoSEQ multiplex PCR. The data contain approximately 160,000 clones, 10% of them singletons. The sequenced material came from central memory CD4+ T cells from blood. These receptor sequences come from a man aged 25-45 years with type 1 diabetes. Each CDR3 is given with its conserved first and last residue. A D gene is named only where the DNA matches it firmly. A clone size is listed for some rows: how often the clone was seen (once, few, many), or a class if it is expanded.

V	size	J	D	DNA	CDR3
TRBV9	.	TRBJ2-2	.	TGTGCCAGCAGCGTTAGAAGCGGCCCAGCCGGGGAGCTGTTTTTT	CASSVRSGPAGELFF
TRBV5-1	.	TRBJ1-1	.	TGCGCCAGCAGCTTTCGGCAAGGACAGTACACTGAAGCTTTCTTT	CASSFRQGQYTEAFF
TRBV28	few	TRBJ2-7	.	TGTGCCAGCAGTTATTATCCGGGACTGGCCTCCTACGAGCAGTACTTC	CASSYYPGLASYEQYF
TRBV18	few	TRBJ2-7	TRBD2	TGTGCCAGCTCACCCGGACTAGCGGGAGGTTACGAGCAGTACTTC	CASSPGLAGGYEQYF
TRBV7-2	.	TRBJ2-5	.	TGTGCCAGCAGCCTCGGTGCGCCGGAGACCCAGTACTTC	CASSLGAPETQYF
TRBV4-3	.	TRBJ1-2	.	TGCGCCAGCAGCCAAGATCAGAGACAGGCAATTTATGGCTACACCTTC	CASSQDQRQAIYGYTF
TRBV13	.	TRBJ1-2	.	TGTGCCAGCAGCTCCGTGAGAGACTATGGCTACACCTTC	CASSSVRDYGYTF
TRBV6-1	few	TRBJ1-2	.	TGTGCCAGCAGTGAAGCAGCGGGGCGTACTAACTATGGCTACACCTTC	CASSEAAGRTNYGYTF
TRBV7-2	.	TRBJ2-1	.	TGTGCCAGCAGTTACGGACAAGGTCACAATGAGCAGTTCTTC	CASSYGQGHNEQFF
TRBV11-1	.	TRBJ2-2	TRBD2	TGTGCCAGCAGCCTCCGGGGACTAGCGGGCACCGGGGAGCTGTTTTTT	CASSLRGLAGTGELFF
TRBV30	.	TRBJ1-2	.	TGTGCCTGGACACCAACAAACTATGGCTACACCTTC	CAWTPTNYGYTF
TRBV11-1	few	TRBJ2-3	TRBD2	TGTGCCAGCTCCCCGTGGACTAGCGCGACAGATACGCAGTATTTT	CASSPWTSATDTQYF
TRBV28	many	TRBJ2-1	.	TGTGCCAGCAGAAGAACTAGTAACAATGAGCAGTTCTTC	CASRRTSNNEQFF
TRBV5-1	.	TRBJ2-5	.	TGCGCCAGCAGTTTGGGCGGACTCCTAGAGACCCAGTACTTC	CASSLGGLLETQYF
TRBV30	few	TRBJ2-7	TRBD1	TGTGCCTGGAGTACGAACCGACAGGGGTTCTACGAGCAGTACTTC	CAWSTNRQGFYEQYF
TRBV10-3	few	TRBJ2-1	.	TGTGCCATCAGCGGAGGTTATGAGCAGTTCTTC	CAISGGYEQFF
TRBV7-2	few	TRBJ2-7	TRBD1	TGTGCCAGCAGCCCGAGGACAGGGAGCTCCTACGAGCAGTACTTC	CASSPRTGSSYEQYF
TRBV7-9	.	TRBJ2-1	.	TGTGCCAGCAGCTTAGTTAGCCCCAATGAGCAGTTCTTC	CASSLVSPNEQFF
TRBV20-1	few	TRBJ2-7	.	TGCAGTGCCGGCGAAAGGGGTGAGCAGTACTTC	CSAGERGEQYF
TRBV20-1	.	TRBJ2-3	.	TGCAGTGCGCTACAGGGATATACGCAGTATTTT	CSALQGYTQYF
TRBV2	.	TRBJ2-1	TRBD2	TGTGCCAGCAGTGACAGGGCGGGGTGGACTAGCGACGGGAATGAGCAGTTCTTC	CASSDRAGWTSDGNEQFF
TRBV2	few	TRBJ1-5	.	TGTGCCAACACAGGGTTTCAGCCCCAGCATTTT	CANTGFQPQHF
TRBV28	.	TRBJ2-7	.	TGTGCCAGCAGTTTATCTTCTAGCGACGCCTCCTACGAGCAGTACTTC	CASSLSSSDASYEQYF
TRBV7-9	few	TRBJ2-3	.	TGTGCCAGCAGTTCAGTTACAGATACGCAGTATTTT	CASSSVTDTQYF
TRBV7-2	.	TRBJ2-3	TRBD2	TGTGCCAGCAGCGCGGGACTAGCGGGAAGCACAGATACGCAGTATTTT	CASSAGLAGSTDTQYF
TRBV29-1	.	TRBJ2-3	TRBD2	TGCAGCGTTGCCGGTAGACTAGCGGGAGTGGCAGATACGCAGTATTTT	CSVAGRLAGVADTQYF
TRBV27	few	TRBJ2-6	.	TGTGCCAGCAGTTTTCGGGGGGCCAACGTCCTGACTTTC	CASSFRGANVLTF
TRBV30	.	TRBJ2-2	.	TGTGCCTGGAGTGTAGTAGCCGGGGAGCTGTTTTTT	CAWSVVAGELFF
TRBV19	.	TRBJ1-5	TRBD1	TGTGCCAGTAGTGAGGGACAGCCAAATCAGCCCCAGCATTTT	CASSEGQPNQPQHF